These T cell receptor beta chains were read from a single sample in a study of cytomegalovirus exposure and HLA in healthy donors. Profiled with immunoSEQ multiplex PCR; TCRdb holds only in-frame clones, not every one. Of around 99,000 clones detected, under 85% appear once; the ten largest clones hold around 7.7%. The sample was PBMCs. Receptor source: a middle-aged man in good health and CMV-seronegative. CDR3s include the opening cysteine and the closing phenylalanine or tryptophan. A D gene is named only where the DNA matches it firmly. The size entry is marked missing in some rows and otherwise reads once, few, many or a size class.

J gene: TRBJ1-2
V gene: TRBV6-5
clone size: .
D gene: .
CDR3 DNA: TGTGCCAGCAGCCCCTACAGGATAACTAACTATGGCTACACCTTC
CDR3 protein: CASSPYRITNYGYTF

J gene: TRBJ2-3
V gene: TRBV9
clone size: .
D gene: TRBD1
CDR3 DNA: TGTGCCAGCACCTTTGGACAGGGGCAGACAGATACGCAGTATTTT
CDR3 protein: CASTFGQGQTDTQYF

J gene: TRBJ2-7
V gene: TRBV5-1
clone size: .
D gene: TRBD1
CDR3 DNA: TGCGCCAGCATGGCATTGGGGACAGGGGGCAACGAGCAGTACTTC
CDR3 protein: CASMALGTGGNEQYF

J gene: TRBJ2-1
V gene: TRBV7-2
clone size: .
D gene: TRBD1
CDR3 DNA: TGTGCCAGCAGCCCCCAGGGACAGTCCTACAATGAGCAGTTCTTC
CDR3 protein: CASSPQGQSYNEQFF

J gene: TRBJ2-7
V gene: TRBV7-2
clone size: .
D gene: .
CDR3 DNA: TGTGCCAGCAGCCGCACGGATGATTGGCTGAGGTCCTACGAGCAGTACTTC
CDR3 protein: CASSRTDDWLRSYEQYF

J gene: TRBJ2-2
V gene: TRBV7-2
clone size: .
D gene: .
CDR3 DNA: TGTGCCAGCAGCAGACAAGCCGCGAACACCGGGGAGCTGTTTTTT
CDR3 protein: CASSRQAANTGELFF

J gene: TRBJ1-5
V gene: TRBV4-1
clone size: few
D gene: .
CDR3 DNA: TGCGCCAGCAGCCAAGATCTCCATCAGCCCCAGCATTTT
CDR3 protein: CASSQDLHQPQHF

J gene: TRBJ2-6
V gene: TRBV19
clone size: .
D gene: .
CDR3 DNA: TGTGCCACCGTGGGGCGGTCGGCGAGCTCTGGGGCCAACGTCCTGACTTTC
CDR3 protein: CATVGRSASSGANVLTF

J gene: TRBJ2-5
V gene: TRBV19
clone size: .
D gene: .
CDR3 DNA: TGTGCCAGCCGATTCTCCGGGACAATCCAAGAGACCCAGTACTTC
CDR3 protein: CASRFSGTIQETQYF

J gene: TRBJ2-5
V gene: TRBV6-6
clone size: .
D gene: .
CDR3 DNA: TGTGCCAGCAACCACCGAAACAGGGACCAAGAGACCCAGTACTTC
CDR3 protein: CASNHRNRDQETQYF

J gene: TRBJ2-3
V gene: TRBV5-1
clone size: .
D gene: TRBD2
CDR3 DNA: TGCGCCAGCAGCTTTCTACTAGCGGGGGACACAGATACGCAGTATTTT
CDR3 protein: CASSFLLAGDTDTQYF

J gene: TRBJ1-6
V gene: TRBV4-1
clone size: .
D gene: .
CDR3 DNA: TGCGCCAGCAGCCAAGAGACAGTCGGTGGATCACCCCTCCACTTT
CDR3 protein: CASSQETVGGSPLHF

J gene: TRBJ2-3
V gene: TRBV2
clone size: .
D gene: TRBD1
CDR3 DNA: TGTGCCAGCATTCAGGGGGAAAGAGCAGATACGCAGTATTTT
CDR3 protein: CASIQGERADTQYF

J gene: TRBJ1-5
V gene: TRBV7-8
clone size: .
D gene: .
CDR3 DNA: TGTGCCAGCAGCTTAGTGGGCGGGTCGGATCAGCCCCAGCATTTT
CDR3 protein: CASSLVGGSDQPQHF

J gene: TRBJ1-1
V gene: TRBV11-2
clone size: .
D gene: .
CDR3 DNA: TGTGCCAGCAGCCCCGAAAACACCAACACTGAAGCTTTCTTT
CDR3 protein: CASSPENTNTEAFF

J gene: TRBJ2-1
V gene: TRBV4-2
clone size: .
D gene: TRBD2
CDR3 DNA: TGTGCCAGCAGCTCCAGTAGCGGGGTAAGGCAGTTCTTC
CDR3 protein: CASSSSSGVRQFF

J gene: TRBJ2-3
V gene: TRBV15
clone size: .
D gene: .
CDR3 DNA: TGTGCCACCAGCAGAGATGCAGTTGTCCAGGATTATGCAGATACGCAGTATTTT
CDR3 protein: CATSRDAVVQDYADTQYF

J gene: TRBJ1-2
V gene: TRBV29-1
clone size: .
D gene: TRBD1
CDR3 DNA: TGCAGCGTTGCCTCGGACAGGGGGAACTATGGCTACACCTTC
CDR3 protein: CSVASDRGNYGYTF

J gene: TRBJ1-5
V gene: TRBV19
clone size: .
D gene: .
CDR3 DNA: TGTGCCAGTAGGGACAGTTTATTATATAGCAATCAGCCCCAGCATTTT
CDR3 protein: CASRDSLLYSNQPQHF

J gene: TRBJ1-3
V gene: TRBV9
clone size: .
D gene: .
CDR3 DNA: TGTGCCAGCAGCGAAGAGGGATATGGAAACACCATATATTTT
CDR3 protein: CASSEEGYGNTIYF

J gene: TRBJ1-2
V gene: TRBV11-2
clone size: few
D gene: TRBD1
CDR3 DNA: TGTGCCAGCAGCTTATCGAGGGGGCTTAACTATGGCTACACCTTC
CDR3 protein: CASSLSRGLNYGYTF

J gene: TRBJ2-1
V gene: TRBV2
clone size: .
D gene: TRBD2
CDR3 DNA: TGTGCCAGCGGGGGGACTAGCGGGGGGTATGAGCAGTTCTTC
CDR3 protein: CASGGTSGGYEQFF

J gene: TRBJ1-1
V gene: TRBV5-3
clone size: .
D gene: TRBD1
CDR3 DNA: TGTGCCAGCAGCCTCTCCTTGTACAGGGGAACTAAAGCTTTCTTT
CDR3 protein: CASSLSLYRGTKAFF

J gene: TRBJ2-7
V gene: TRBV6-1
clone size: .
D gene: .
CDR3 DNA: TGTGCCAGCAGGACCGGACACCTCTTCCCCGAGCAGTACTTC
CDR3 protein: CASRTGHLFPEQYF

J gene: TRBJ1-2
V gene: TRBV30
clone size: .
D gene: .
CDR3 DNA: TGTGCCTGGAGTGTACTGGTTGTTCGAGGGGGCTACACCTTC
CDR3 protein: CAWSVLVVRGGYTF

J gene: TRBJ1-6
V gene: TRBV19
clone size: .
D gene: .
CDR3 DNA: TGTGCCAGTAGTGGGGCAAGATTTTATAATTCACCCCTCCACTTT
CDR3 protein: CASSGARFYNSPLHF

J gene: TRBJ2-7
V gene: TRBV10-3
clone size: .
D gene: .
CDR3 DNA: TGTGCCATCGCGGGTGGGGGGGGGCTTGCAACCTACGAGCAGTACTTC
CDR3 protein: CAIAGGGGLATYEQYF

J gene: TRBJ1-1
V gene: TRBV20-1
clone size: .
D gene: .
CDR3 DNA: TGCAGTGCTAGTGCTGCGCAGGGAGCTTTCTTT
CDR3 protein: CSASAAQGAFF

J gene: TRBJ2-1
V gene: TRBV7-3
clone size: few
D gene: TRBD2
CDR3 DNA: TGTGCCAGCAGCATCCAGCGGGGGGGCTCCAATGAGCAGTTCTTC
CDR3 protein: CASSIQRGGSNEQFF

J gene: TRBJ2-2
V gene: TRBV5-4
clone size: .
D gene: .
CDR3 DNA: TGTGCCAGCAGCCACAGGGCTGACGGGGAGCTGTTTTTT
CDR3 protein: CASSHRADGELFF

J gene: TRBJ2-2
V gene: TRBV4-1
clone size: few
D gene: .
CDR3 DNA: TGCGCCAGCTCCCAGTCTCGGGGTGGCACCGGGGAGCTGTTTTTT
CDR3 protein: CASSQSRGGTGELFF

J gene: TRBJ2-7
V gene: TRBV28
clone size: .
D gene: TRBD1
CDR3 DNA: TGTGCCAGCAGTTCGCTCCGGGACAGGGGACACTACGAGCAGTACTTC
CDR3 protein: CASSSLRDRGHYEQYF

J gene: TRBJ1-6
V gene: TRBV6-1
clone size: .
D gene: TRBD1
CDR3 DNA: TGTGCCAGCTTTGACAGGGTCCGCAATTCACCCCTCCACTTT
CDR3 protein: CASFDRVRNSPLHF

J gene: TRBJ2-1
V gene: TRBV6-6
clone size: .
D gene: TRBD2
CDR3 DNA: TGTGCCAGCAGCACGGGGGGGAATGAGCAGTTCTTC
CDR3 protein: CASSTGGNEQFF

J gene: TRBJ2-4
V gene: TRBV7-9
clone size: .
D gene: TRBD1
CDR3 DNA: TGTGCCAGCAGCTTACCAAGACGACAGGGGAACATTCAGTACTTC
CDR3 protein: CASSLPRRQGNIQYF

J gene: TRBJ1-2
V gene: TRBV6-4
clone size: .
D gene: .
CDR3 DNA: TGTGCCAGCAGTGAAGTACCGGGGGATGGCTACACCTTC
CDR3 protein: CASSEVPGDGYTF

J gene: TRBJ2-2
V gene: TRBV19
clone size: .
D gene: .
CDR3 DNA: TGTGCCAGTAGTATAGTAGTCAACACCGGGGAGCTGTTTTTT
CDR3 protein: CASSIVVNTGELFF

J gene: TRBJ2-2
V gene: TRBV15
clone size: once
D gene: .
CDR3 DNA: TGTGCCACCAGCGAAACCAGAAACACCGGGGAGCTGTTTTTT
CDR3 protein: CATSETRNTGELFF

J gene: TRBJ2-2
V gene: TRBV5-1
clone size: few
D gene: TRBD1
CDR3 DNA: TGCGCCAGCAGCCAACGGACAGGGGACACCGGGGAGCTGTTTTTT
CDR3 protein: CASSQRTGDTGELFF

J gene: TRBJ2-3
V gene: TRBV7-2
clone size: .
D gene: TRBD2
CDR3 DNA: TGTGCCAGCAGCTCCCCACTGGCGGGGGTGATAGATACGCAGTATTTT
CDR3 protein: CASSSPLAGVIDTQYF

J gene: TRBJ2-7
V gene: TRBV7-7
clone size: once
D gene: .
CDR3 DNA: TGTGCTAGCAGCAAGGGAGGGGGCGAGCAGTACTTC
CDR3 protein: CASSKGGGEQYF

J gene: TRBJ2-7
V gene: TRBV7-7
clone size: few
D gene: .
CDR3 DNA: TGTGCTAGCAGCCGACCCAAGGCCAACGACAATACCTACGAGCAGTACTTC
CDR3 protein: CASSRPKANDNTYEQYF

J gene: TRBJ2-1
V gene: TRBV4-2
clone size: .
D gene: TRBD2
CDR3 DNA: TGTGCCAGCAGCCAATCAATGAGACTAGCGGGGGGGAGCTCCTACAATGAGCAGTTCTTC
CDR3 protein: CASSQSMRLAGGSSYNEQFF

J gene: TRBJ2-2
V gene: TRBV29-1
clone size: .
D gene: .
CDR3 DNA: TGCAGCGTTGTTAGGAACACCGGGGAGCTGTTTTTT
CDR3 protein: CSVVRNTGELFF

J gene: TRBJ2-3
V gene: TRBV27
clone size: .
D gene: TRBD2
CDR3 DNA: TGTGCCAGCAGTTTACTAGCGGGGAATAACCTAGGCACAGATACGCAGTATTTT
CDR3 protein: CASSLLAGNNLGTDTQYF

J gene: TRBJ2-7
V gene: TRBV19
clone size: few
D gene: .
CDR3 DNA: TGTGCCAGTAGTATAAGCCAGGGCAACTACGAGCAGTACTTC
CDR3 protein: CASSISQGNYEQYF

J gene: TRBJ1-1
V gene: TRBV25-1
clone size: .
D gene: .
CDR3 DNA: TGTGCCAGCAGGGCGCCGGGGACTGAAGCTTTCTTT
CDR3 protein: CASRAPGTEAFF

J gene: TRBJ2-3
V gene: TRBV9
clone size: few
D gene: TRBD2
CDR3 DNA: TGTGCCAGCAGCGCCTTCGGGGGGGAAGGGGCAGATACGCAGTATTTT
CDR3 protein: CASSAFGGEGADTQYF

J gene: TRBJ1-5
V gene: TRBV7-2
clone size: .
D gene: .
CDR3 DNA: TGTGCCAGCAGCTTAGGCGGGGTTGGGGATCAGCCCCAGCATTTT
CDR3 protein: CASSLGGVGDQPQHF

J gene: TRBJ1-2
V gene: TRBV27
clone size: few
D gene: .
CDR3 DNA: TGTGCCAGCAGGCCTATCCGGGACAACTATAACTATGGCTACACCTTC
CDR3 protein: CASRPIRDNYNYGYTF

J gene: TRBJ1-1
V gene: TRBV7-6
clone size: few
D gene: TRBD1
CDR3 DNA: TGTGCCAGCAGCCCTATGACAGGGTTGAACACTGAAGCTTTCTTT
CDR3 protein: CASSPMTGLNTEAFF

J gene: TRBJ2-5
V gene: TRBV27
clone size: .
D gene: .
CDR3 DNA: TGTGCCAGCAGCCCGGGACATGATCTTGAGACCCAGTACTTC
CDR3 protein: CASSPGHDLETQYF

J gene: TRBJ2-3
V gene: TRBV29-1
clone size: .
D gene: TRBD2
CDR3 DNA: TGCAGCGTTAGGGTGGGGACTAGCGGAGCAGATACGCAGTATTTT
CDR3 protein: CSVRVGTSGADTQYF

J gene: TRBJ2-3
V gene: TRBV28
clone size: .
D gene: TRBD2
CDR3 DNA: TGTGCCAGCAGTTTATCAGCGGGGGGTTCCACAGATACGCAGTATTTT
CDR3 protein: CASSLSAGGSTDTQYF

J gene: TRBJ1-2
V gene: TRBV5-5
clone size: few
D gene: .
CDR3 DNA: TGTGCCAGCAGCTTGACTCCCAGGGGAGACTATGGCTACACCTTC
CDR3 protein: CASSLTPRGDYGYTF

J gene: TRBJ2-7
V gene: TRBV6-5
clone size: once
D gene: .
CDR3 DNA: TGTGCCAGCAGTTACTCTCGGCGGGGCGAGCAGTACTTC
CDR3 protein: CASSYSRRGEQYF

J gene: TRBJ2-7
V gene: TRBV4-3
clone size: .
D gene: TRBD2
CDR3 DNA: TGCGCCAGCAGCCAGGGGGGGGACCACGAGCAGTACTTC
CDR3 protein: CASSQGGDHEQYF

J gene: TRBJ2-5
V gene: TRBV4-2
clone size: .
D gene: TRBD2
CDR3 DNA: TGTGCCAGCAGCCAAGAAGGGGCGGGGGGACAAGAGACCCAGTACTTC
CDR3 protein: CASSQEGAGGQETQYF

J gene: TRBJ1-1
V gene: TRBV7-9
clone size: .
D gene: TRBD1
CDR3 DNA: TGTGCCAGCAGCTGGGCCGCCGGGACAGGGAGGAGGAACACTGAAGCTTTCTTT
CDR3 protein: CASSWAAGTGRRNTEAFF